A single T cell receptor (beta chain) is shown here with its context. Its antigen is as yet unknown. The sample is drawn from a study of T cells in localized non-small cell lung cancer. Study-wide points: With higher T cell density in blood came longer overall survival. Out of the top 100 tumor clones, a median 57 were seen in adjacent lung.

The CDR3 covers 15 residues. The trim removed 7 bases at V and 8 bases at J, leaving 13 bases unmatched. Germline CDR1 MNHGY, CDR2 SAAAGT. Here immunoSEQ multiplex PCR was the method, and the copy in TCRdb shows in-frame clones only, minus some. Among approximately 7,100 clones listed, under 55% were seen once. This receptor was taken from a man between 35 and 75 years old with stage III lung adenocarcinoma. The chain recombines TRBV6-8 with TRBJ1-2, with 10 bases matching TRBD1. The source material was lung tumor tissue, sampled before any cancer treatment. The CDR3 reads CASTRPSDRGRGYTF. CDR3 DNA: TGTGCCAGCACCAGACCCTCAGACAGGGGGCGCGGCTACACCTTC.